This entry lists 17 T cell receptor beta chains sequenced from one sample in a study of T cells after yellow fever vaccination. TCRdb redid the calling of the 5' RACE reads with MiXCR, one entry per CDR3 protein. The sample gives approximately 330,000 distinct CDR3 sequences, approximately 12% of which show up once; approximately 3.3% is in the top ten. Sample: CD4+ T cells sorted from PBMCs, taken 15 days after the yellow fever booster vaccination. The source is a man younger than 35 who received the YFV17D yellow fever vaccine.

This clonotype was detected only a few times. V usage is TRBV29-1 and J usage is TRBJ2-1, with D maybe TRBD2 (5 bases). The CDR3 covers 10 residues. Germline V gene data show CDR1 as SQVTM and CDR2 as ANQGSEA. The V end was cut by 7 bases, the J end by 4 bases, with 5 bases between. CDR3 loop: CSAGYNEQFF. The CDR3 bases are TGCAGCGCGGGATACAATGAGCAGTTCTTC.

This chain links TRBV20-1 with TRBJ2-3; possibly TRBD2 for D (5 bases). Germline CDR1 DFQATT, CDR2 SNEGSKA (reference sequence). V lost 1 base to trimming and J lost 6 bases, with 23 bases between them. This CDR3 region has 17 residues. The CDR3 loop reads CSARVIGLASRGDTQYF. As DNA, the CDR3 is TGCAGTGCTAGAGTAATCGGGCTAGCCTCCCGGGGTGATACGCAGTATTTT.

This clonotype was detected only once. The CDR3 bases are TGTGCCAGCTCACCACTAACAGAGCAGGGAAACACCTTC. Protein: CASSPLTEQGNTF. This chain joins TRBV18 and TRBJ1-2; D possibly corresponds to TRBD1 (5 bases). V was cut by 1 base and J by 12 bases, with 15 bases left in between. Germline values: CDR1 KGHSH, CDR2 LQKENI. The CDR3 contains 13 residues.

Points on this clonotype: A single base separates this from a much larger clone, so it may be a read error. This chain uses TRBV6-5 with TRBJ2-7, with D perhaps assigned TRBD1 or TRBD2 (5 bases each). CDR1 is MNHEY and CDR2 is SVGAGI in the germline V gene. The CDR3 consists of 13 residues. CDR3 nucleotide sequence: TGTGCCAGCTGTTACGAGGGGCCCTACGAGCAGTACTTC. It specifies CASCYEGPYEQYF.

Only a few counts were recorded for this clonotype. This chain connects TRBV3-1 to TRBJ2-4, with D hard to call. Germline CDR1 LGHDT, CDR2 YNNKEL (reference sequence). The CDR3 runs to 19 residues. Trimming removed 1 base at V and 0 bases at J, with 19 bases between. The CDR3, as DNA: TGTGCCAGCAGCCAAGCCCCCGGTAACCGGATATTAGCCAAAAACATTCAGTACTTC. This gives the protein CASSQAPGNRILAKNIQYF.

This clonotype was counted only a few times. The chain carries TRBV5-1 and TRBJ2-3, with D unclear. The V gene's germline CDR1 is SGHRS and CDR2 YFSETQ. The CDR3 is made up of 16 amino acids. Trimming shortened V by 0 bases and J by 2 bases, and 13 bases separated the two germline ends. The CDR3, as DNA: TGCGCCAGCAGCTTGGGGGCTAGTCCGACCACAGATACGCAGTATTTT. Amino acids: CASSLGASPTTDTQYF.

This clonotype was detected only a few times. The chain recombines TRBV12-3 or TRBV12-4 with TRBJ2-7; D is unresolved. This CDR3 has 13 amino acids. V lost 5 bases to trimming and J lost 3 bases, with 11 bases between them. In DNA, the CDR3 is TGTGCCAGCAGTCGCTACTCGGGCTACGAGCAGTACGTC. Protein: CASSRYSGYEQYV.

The CDR3 DNA sequence: TGCGCCAGCACCCCCCAGACAGGGGATCTCCAAGAGACCCAGTACTTC. Its translation is CASTPQTGDLQETQYF. V usage is TRBV23-1 and J usage is TRBJ2-5, with 8 positions matching TRBD1. TRBV23-1 counts as an open reading frame of uncertain function. The V gene end was trimmed by 7 bases and the J gene end by 1 base; junction bases not matched to a gene: 11. The CDR3 has 16 residues.

This clonotype was seen more than once but under ten times. The chain is built from TRBV27 and TRBJ2-2, with D tentatively TRBD1 (7 bases). There are 16 residues in the CDR3. Trimming left V 3 bases short and J 5 bases short, with 16 bases between. Germline-derived CDR1 and CDR2 are MNHEY and SMNVEV (reference sequence). The CDR3 DNA reads as TGTGCCAGCAGTTTCCGAGCAGGGGGGAGGACCGGGGAGCTGTTTTTT. Protein product: CASSFRAGGRTGELFF.

This clonotype showed up just a few times. J is TRBJ2-3 and V is TRBV5-4, with D possibly called TRBD1 or TRBD2 (5 bases each). This CDR3 contains 15 residues. The germline gives CDR1 SGHNT, CDR2 YYREEE (reference sequence). The germline V and J ends were trimmed by 0 bases and 4 bases, with 12 bases remaining between them. The CDR3 is CASSLAQGASDTQYF. The CDR3, as DNA: TGTGCCAGCAGCTTGGCCCAGGGAGCATCAGATACGCAGTATTTT. The full variable domain, completed using reference TRBV5-4 and TRBJ2-3, is ETGVTQSPTHLIKTRGQQVTLRCSSQSGHNTVSWYQQALGQGPQFIFQYYREEENGRGNFPPRFSGLQFPNYSSELNVNALELDDSALYLCASSLAQGASDTQYFGPGTRLTVL.

The V and J genes are TRBV2 and TRBJ1-1; no clear D gene. The V gene lost 7 bases and the J gene lost 1 base, with 10 bases spanning the gap. This CDR3 has 13 residues. In germline, CDR1 is SNHLY, CDR2 FYNNEI. CDR3 loop: CASMGWANTEAFF. CDR3 nucleotide sequence: TGTGCCAGCATGGGCTGGGCGAACACTGAAGCTTTCTTT.

This chain connects TRBV4-2 to TRBJ2-5; 10 bases fit TRBD2. The CDR3 loop spans 15 amino acids. Trimming cost V 1 base and J 4 bases; bases outside gene matches: 3. Germline-derived CDR1 and CDR2 are LGHNA and YNFKEQ. CDR3 region: CASSQGSSGGETQYF. Here the CDR3 DNA reads TGTGCCAGCAGCCAAGGATCTAGCGGGGGAGAGACCCAGTACTTC.

V is TRBV7-6 and J is TRBJ2-3; D is unresolved. Per the germline V gene, CDR1 is SGHVS and CDR2 is FNYEAQ. The CDR3 runs to 14 residues. V was cut by 1 base and J by 4 bases, with 9 bases left in between. The CDR3, as DNA: TGTGCCAGCAGCTTAGGTTACTGGGCAGATACGCAGTATTTT. Translation gives CASSLGYWADTQYF.

The chain combines TRBV9 with TRBJ2-2; D unresolved. Per germline, CDR1 SGDLS and CDR2 YYNGEE. This CDR3 has 15 residues. V dropped 0 bases and J dropped 7 bases, with 13 bases sitting between them. CDR3 nucleotide sequence: TGTGCCAGCAGCGTAGCTCAGGTTTCGTACGGGGAGCTGTTTTTT. Translating gives CASSVAQVSYGELFF.

The chain is built from TRBV6-2 or TRBV6-3 and TRBJ2-7; TRBD1 matches 9 bases. Germline V gives CDR1 MNHEY, CDR2 SVGEGT. This CDR3 region has 12 residues. Unmatched junction bases numbered 3, after V lost 5 bases and J lost 7 bases. CDR3 DNA sequence: TGTGCCAGCAGTCAGGGGACAGGGGAGCAGTACGTC. Amino acid sequence: CASSQGTGEQYV.

The rearrangement uses TRBV7-2 and TRBJ1-6; 7 positions agree with TRBD1. Germline V gene lookup returns CDR1 SGHTA and CDR2 FQGNSA. The CDR3 length is 14 residues. The ends lost 4 bases at V and 7 bases at J; junction bases unmatched: 4. The DNA for the CDR3 is TGTGCCAGCAGCTACAGGGGAGGAAATTCACCCCTCCACTTT. Its translation is CASSYRGGNSPLHF. Complete variable domain (other parts from reference TRBV7-2 and TRBJ1-6): GAGVSQSPSNKVTEKGKDVELRCDPISGHTALYWYRQSLGQGLEFLIYFQGNSAPDKSGLPSDRFSAERTGGSVSTLTIQRTQQEDSAVYLCASSYRGGNSPLHFGNGTRLTVT.

In this sample, this clonotype turned up a few times. The chain has TRBV25-1 and TRBJ2-2, with D maybe TRBD1 (5 bases). CDR3 length equals 14 residues. From germline, CDR1 is MGHDK and CDR2 SYGVNS. V was trimmed by 2 bases and J by 2 bases, leaving 6 bases between them. For the CDR3, the DNA is TGTGCCAGCAGTGAAGGGGCCAACACCGGGGAGCTGTTTTTT. Translated: CASSEGANTGELFF.